A selection of T cell receptor beta chains follows, all from one sample in a study of T-cell reconstitution after alpha-beta-depleted transplantation in children. TCRdb fed the PCR reads into MiXCR, producing one record per CDR3 protein. The table records hundreds of thousands of distinct CDR3 sequences, almost 8% of them present only once. Source: peripheral blood, taken 360 days after TCRalphabeta/CD19-depleted stem cell transplant. The receptors were gathered from a female patient aged 2-9 years who had a stem cell transplant for Fanconi anemia, so the T cells may come from the graft donor. Both conserved end residues are part of each CDR3. The order of the fields is J gene, clone size, V gene, D gene, CDR3 protein, CDR3 DNA. D genes are given only for firm matches. Expanded clones get a size class; other rows say once, few or many, or leave the size out.

TRBJ2-7 | NA | TRBV6-2/TRBV6-3 | NA | CASSQGLSRLGVAEQYF | TGTGCCAGCAGTCAGGGGCTGTCGCGGCTAGGAGTTGCCGAGCAGTACTTC
TRBJ2-5 | NA | TRBV7-9 | NA | CASSPPDRDQETQYF | TGTGCCAGCAGCCCCCCCGACAGAGATCAAGAGACCCAGTACTTC
TRBJ1-2 | few | TRBV28 | NA | CASSQTDTYGYTF | TGTGCCAGCAGCCAAACGGACACCTATGGCTACACCTTC
TRBJ1-2 | few | TRBV27 | NA | CASSLQAHYGYTF | TGTGCCAGCAGTTTGCAGGCCCACTATGGCTACACCTTC
TRBJ2-2 | many | TRBV20-1 | NA | CSARYYTGELFF | TGCAGTGCTAGGTATTACACCGGGGAGCTGTTTTTT
TRBJ1-5 | few | TRBV6-2/TRBV6-3 | NA | CASSSHIPPGQPQHF | TGTGCCAGCAGTTCCCACATCCCGCCCGGACAGCCCCAGCATTTT
TRBJ2-7 | many | TRBV3-1 | TRBD1 | CASSQDLYGTGYEQYF | TGTGCCAGCAGCCAAGATTTGTACGGGACAGGCTACGAGCAGTACTTC
TRBJ2-3 | many | TRBV5-1 | TRBD2 | CASSSTSGRLNTQYF | TGCGCCAGCAGCTCGACTAGCGGGAGGTTAAATACGCAGTATTTT
TRBJ2-7 | many | TRBV20-1 | NA | CSAPQGSWHEQYF | TGCAGTGCCCCACAGGGTTCATGGCACGAGCAGTACTTC
TRBJ2-1 | many | TRBV14 | TRBD2 | CASSQAGTSYNEQFF | TGTGCCAGCAGCCAAGCGGGGACTAGCTACAATGAGCAGTTCTTC
TRBJ2-2 | many | TRBV5-5 | TRBD2 | CASSSTGGNTGELFF | TGTGCCAGCAGCTCGACGGGGGGGAACACCGGGGAGCTGTTTTTT
TRBJ2-2 | many | TRBV5-1 | NA | CASSFRGVNTGELFF | TGCGCCAGCAGCTTTCGCGGGGTAAACACCGGGGAGCTGTTTTTT
TRBJ1-1 | many | TRBV20-1 | NA | CSLLYRNTEAFF | TGCAGTCTCCTATACAGGAACACTGAAGCTTTCTTT
TRBJ1-2 | NA | TRBV6-2/TRBV6-3 | NA | CASSYSAAVWGYTF | TGTGCCAGCAGTTACTCCGCAGCAGTGTGGGGCTACACCTTC
TRBJ2-7 | NA | TRBV28 | TRBD1 | CASSPHRGMGYEQYF | TGTGCCAGCAGTCCCCACAGGGGTATGGGCTACGAGCAGTACTTC
TRBJ2-5 | many | TRBV12-3/TRBV12-4 | NA | CASSLNSYQETQYF | TGTGCCAGCAGTTTAAATTCCTACCAAGAGACCCAGTACTTC
TRBJ1-1 | many | TRBV12-3/TRBV12-4 | NA | CASSLTIPGLNTEAFF | TGTGCCAGCAGTTTAACGATCCCGGGTTTGAACACTGAAGCTTTCTTT
TRBJ2-1 | many | TRBV20-1 | NA | CSARWAAYNEQFF | TGCAGTGCTAGATGGGCCGCTTACAATGAGCAGTTCTTC
TRBJ2-6 | NA | TRBV6-5 | NA | CASSPFRAGANVLTF | TGTGCCAGCAGTCCCTTTAGGGCTGGGGCCAACGTCCTGACTTTC
TRBJ1-1 | many | TRBV9 | TRBD1 | CASSPRQGMNTEAFF | TGTGCCAGCAGCCCGCGACAGGGCATGAACACTGAAGCTTTCTTT
TRBJ2-3 | many | TRBV20-1 | TRBD1 | CSASWDRGLVDTQYF | TGCAGTGCTAGTTGGGACAGGGGGCTTGTAGATACGCAGTATTTT
TRBJ1-3 | many | TRBV6-5 | NA | CASSYSASFPGNTIYF | TGTGCCAGCAGTTACTCCGCATCCTTCCCTGGAAACACCATATATTTT
TRBJ2-1 | many | TRBV12-3/TRBV12-4 | NA | CASSLTPTGHNEQFF | TGTGCCAGCAGTTTAACTCCGACAGGACACAATGAGCAGTTCTTC
TRBJ1-6 | many | TRBV28 | NA | CASSLTWLRDSPLHF | TGTGCCAGCAGTTTGACGTGGCTAAGGGACTCACCCCTCCACTTT
TRBJ2-7 | NA | TRBV7-2 | NA | CASSLVHAYEQYF | TGTGCCAGCAGCTTAGTCCATGCTTACGAGCAGTACTTC
TRBJ1-1 | many | TRBV12-3/TRBV12-4 | NA | CASSFTRGTEAFF | TGTGCCAGCAGTTTCACCAGGGGCACTGAAGCTTTCTTT
TRBJ1-1 | many | TRBV6-5 | NA | CASSHWREVGNTEAFF | TGTGCCAGCAGTCACTGGAGGGAGGTGGGGAACACTGAAGCTTTCTTT
TRBJ2-7 | many | TRBV7-8 | TRBD1 | CASSLAGDSSYEQYF | TGTGCCAGCAGCTTAGCTGGGGACAGCTCCTACGAGCAGTACTTC
TRBJ2-1 | few | TRBV4-2 | NA | CASSQDLRGGEQFF | TGTGCCAGCAGCCAAGATTTGCGAGGGGGTGAGCAGTTCTTC
TRBJ2-3 | many | TRBV7-3 | NA | CASSSSVKAGDVTQPDTQYF | TGTGCCAGCAGCTCCAGCGTTAAAGCAGGGGACGTCACTCAGCCAGATACGCAGTATTTT
TRBJ2-7 | NA | TRBV7-7 | NA | CASSLGTGDEQYF | TGTGCCAGCAGCTTGGGTACAGGCGACGAGCAGTACTTC
TRBJ2-1 | many | TRBV9 | TRBD1 | CASTLRDRGPYNEQFF | TGTGCCAGTACCCTCCGGGACAGGGGACCATACAATGAGCAGTTCTTC
TRBJ2-1 | many | TRBV20-1 | NA | CSALKSSYNEQFF | TGCAGTGCCCTTAAGAGCTCCTACAATGAGCAGTTCTTC
TRBJ2-2 | few | TRBV6-5 | NA | CASGQQGFSGELFF | TGTGCCAGCGGCCAACAGGGTTTCAGCGGGGAGCTGTTTTTT
TRBJ2-7 | many | TRBV5-1 | NA | CASKNTGTSAYEQYF | TGCGCCAGCAAGAATACCGGGACATCGGCCTACGAGCAGTACTTC
TRBJ1-4 | many | TRBV4-1 | NA | CASSQEPLLNEKLFF | TGCGCCAGCAGCCAAGAACCGCTGCTTAATGAAAAACTGTTTTTT
TRBJ2-1 | few | TRBV30 | NA | CAWSVGPGDEQFF | TGTGCCTGGAGTGTTGGCCCGGGCGATGAGCAGTTCTTC
TRBJ1-2 | few | TRBV20-1 | TRBD1 | CSASPTGVNYGYTF | TGCAGTGCTAGTCCGACAGGGGTTAACTATGGCTACACCTTC
TRBJ2-5 | many | TRBV20-1 | NA | CSARGGGEETQYF | TGCAGTGCCCGAGGGGGGGGTGAAGAGACCCAGTACTTC
TRBJ2-1 | few | TRBV28 | TRBD2 | CASSASGGSYNEQFF | TGTGCCAGCAGTGCTAGCGGGGGCTCCTACAATGAGCAGTTCTTC
TRBJ1-2 | few | TRBV6-5 | NA | CASRHSLYGYTF | TGTGCCAGCCGTCACAGTCTCTATGGCTACACCTTC
TRBJ2-2 | many | TRBV27 | NA | CASKRTQPYGELFF | TGTGCCAGCAAAAGGACACAACCGTACGGGGAGCTGTTTTTT
TRBJ2-4 | many | TRBV6-5 | NA | CASSYFPGHVAKNIQYF | TGTGCCAGCAGTTACTTTCCGGGGCACGTCGCCAAAAACATTCAGTACTTC
TRBJ1-4 | few | TRBV5-1 | NA | CASSPTEGINEKLFF | TGCGCCAGCAGCCCAACCGAGGGGATTAATGAAAAACTGTTTTTT
TRBJ1-5 | NA | TRBV7-2 | NA | CASSLWLSESNQPQHF | TGTGCCAGCAGCTTATGGTTATCGGAGTCTAATCAGCCCCAGCATTTT
TRBJ1-6 | NA | TRBV28 | NA | CASRADRQSSYNSPLHF | TGTGCCAGCAGAGCAGACAGACAGAGCTCCTATAATTCACCCCTCCACTTT
TRBJ2-5 | NA | TRBV7-9 | NA | CASSLLGADQETQYF | TGTGCCAGCAGCTTACTCGGAGCAGACCAAGAGACCCAGTACTTC